Shown below are 2 T cell receptor beta chains from a single sample sequenced in a study of blood T cell repertoires in COVID-19. Assay: immunoSEQ multiplex PCR; the TCRdb copy retains only in-frame clones and omits some. The sample includes some 200,000 clones, about nine tenths of them seen just once. The sample comprised PBMCs or T cells enriched from blood (not recorded which). The origin of the receptors is a man between 18 and 29 years old with acute COVID-19.

The chain is built from TRBV28 and TRBJ1-2, with 9 bases lining up with TRBD1. The CDR3 runs 14 residues. Germline loops: CDR1 MDHEN, CDR2 SYDVKM. V shed 2 bases and J 2 bases; nucleotides not matched to a gene: 0. CDR3 DNA: TGTGCCAGCAGTTTAGGGACAGGGAACTATGGCTACACCTTC. This encodes CASSLGTGNYGYTF.

V gene TRBV11-2 combines with J gene TRBJ2-2; D not certain. The length of the CDR3 is 15 residues. Trimming stripped 5 bases from V and 1 base from J, with 11 bases between. Per the germline V gene, CDR1 is SGHAT and CDR2 is FQNNGV. The CDR3 is CASSTPRGNTGELFF. The CDR3 coding sequence is TGTGCCAGCAGCACACCTCGAGGGAACACCGGGGAGCTGTTTTTT.